This T cell receptor beta chain was recovered during a study of T cells after yellow fever vaccination. This clonotype was observed a handful of times. MiXCR, run by TCRdb on the 5' RACE reads, gives a single entry per CDR3 protein. The top ten hold about 0.54% of the sample, which has 300,000 or so distinct CDR3 sequences, about an eighth seen once. Germline V lookup: CDR1 SGHRS, CDR2 YFSETQ. The trim removed 0 bases at V and 5 bases at J, leaving 2 bases unmatched. This CDR3 region has 14 residues. The genes are TRBV5-1 and TRBJ2-1; 7 nucleotides match TRBD2. This clonotype originated in a man younger than 40 who received the YFV17D yellow fever vaccine. The input for sequencing was CD4+ T cells sorted from PBMCs, taken 45 days after the yellow fever booster vaccination. CDR3 protein: CASSLELANNEQFF. Written as DNA, the CDR3 is TGCGCCAGCAGCTTGGAACTAGCGAACAATGAGCAGTTCTTC.